Listed below are T cell receptor beta chains from one sample, sequenced in a study of OX40 agonist ivuxolimab in advanced cancers. Profiled with immunoSEQ multiplex PCR; TCRdb holds only in-frame clones, not every one. The table includes around 80,000 clones, more than 80% detected once. The sample was CD4+ or CD8+ T cells sorted from blood, taken in a trial of the OX40 agonist ivuxolimab. Receptors originate from an adult with an advanced solid tumor such as melanoma, head and neck, liver or kidney cancer. The CDR3 runs from the conserved cysteine through the conserved F or W. The D gene is left open where the match is weak. The size of a clone is reported for some rows only, either as once, few or many, or as a class for expanded clones.

v_gene: TRBV9; d_gene: NA; j_gene: TRBJ2-1; abundance: NA; len: 12; CDR3nt: TGTGCCAGCAGCACCCTTGGGTATGAGCAGTTCTTC; CDR3aa: CASSTLGYEQFF
v_gene: TRBV28; d_gene: NA; j_gene: TRBJ2-1; abundance: few; len: 13; CDR3nt: TGTGCCAGCAGTTTTGGGCCCGCCAATGAGCAGTTCTTC; CDR3aa: CASSFGPANEQFF
v_gene: TRBV6-5; d_gene: NA; j_gene: TRBJ2-5; abundance: NA; len: 12; CDR3nt: TGTGCCAGCAGTTACTCCGGGGAGACCCAGTACTTC; CDR3aa: CASSYSGETQYF
v_gene: TRBV6-1; d_gene: NA; j_gene: TRBJ1-2; abundance: NA; len: 15; CDR3nt: TGTGCCAGCAGTCCCAAGTTCCCGGGGACATCCGGCTACACCTTC; CDR3aa: CASSPKFPGTSGYTF
v_gene: TRBV30; d_gene: NA; j_gene: TRBJ1-2; abundance: NA; len: 15; CDR3nt: TGTGCCTGGAGTCTCCCCGCGGGGGGCGGTTACGGCTACACCTTC; CDR3aa: CAWSLPAGGGYGYTF
v_gene: TRBV6-1; d_gene: NA; j_gene: TRBJ1-2; abundance: few; len: 13; CDR3nt: TGTGCCAGCAGTGAACTAAGGGTTCTTGGCTACACCTTC; CDR3aa: CASSELRVLGYTF
v_gene: TRBV29-1; d_gene: TRBD1; j_gene: TRBJ2-2; abundance: NA; len: 16; CDR3nt: TGCAGCTCTGGTGGACGCGACAGGGCGACAACCGGGGAGCTGTTTTTT; CDR3aa: CSSGGRDRATTGELFF
v_gene: TRBV29-1; d_gene: NA; j_gene: TRBJ2-3; abundance: NA; len: 15; CDR3nt: TGCAGCGTTGGACCTCCTGCGGGGTGGGCAGATACGCAGTATTTT; CDR3aa: CSVGPPAGWADTQYF
v_gene: TRBV18; d_gene: NA; j_gene: TRBJ1-4; abundance: NA; len: 14; CDR3nt: TGTGCCAGCTCACTATCTTCAGGGAATGAAAAACTGTTTTTT; CDR3aa: CASSLSSGNEKLFF
v_gene: TRBV5-1; d_gene: NA; j_gene: TRBJ2-3; abundance: NA; len: 16; CDR3nt: TGCGCCAGCAGCTTGGAGGCCAGGGGAAGCACAGATACGCAGTATTTT; CDR3aa: CASSLEARGSTDTQYF
v_gene: TRBV2; d_gene: NA; j_gene: TRBJ1-5; abundance: NA; len: 13; CDR3nt: TGTGCCAGCAGGTGGGATGGCAATCAGCCCCAGCATTTT; CDR3aa: CASRWDGNQPQHF
v_gene: TRBV11-3; d_gene: NA; j_gene: TRBJ2-3; abundance: NA; len: 15; CDR3nt: TGTGCCAGCAGCTCAGGAGGTCACATAACAGATACGCAGTATTTT; CDR3aa: CASSSGGHITDTQYF
v_gene: TRBV6-4; d_gene: TRBD1; j_gene: TRBJ2-4; abundance: once; len: 15; CDR3nt: TGTGCCAGCAGTGTCACCGGGACAGGGACTAACATTCAGTACTTC; CDR3aa: CASSVTGTGTNIQYF
v_gene: TRBV10-3; d_gene: NA; j_gene: TRBJ1-2; abundance: NA; len: 12; CDR3nt: TGTGCCATCAGGCAGGAGAACTATGGCTACACCTTC; CDR3aa: CAIRQENYGYTF
v_gene: TRBV5-1; d_gene: NA; j_gene: TRBJ2-7; abundance: once; len: 16; CDR3nt: TGCGCCAGCAGCTCAGGACACGTAGGGGCCTCCTACGAGCAGTACTTC; CDR3aa: CASSSGHVGASYEQYF
v_gene: TRBV2; d_gene: TRBD1; j_gene: TRBJ2-7; abundance: NA; len: 13; CDR3nt: TGTGCCAGCAACCCGACAGGGCCCTACGAGCAGTACTTC; CDR3aa: CASNPTGPYEQYF
v_gene: TRBV19; d_gene: NA; j_gene: TRBJ1-1; abundance: few; len: 13; CDR3nt: TGTGCCAGTGGGGATACAGGGTGGTCTGAAGCTTTCTTT; CDR3aa: CASGDTGWSEAFF
v_gene: TRBV28; d_gene: TRBD1; j_gene: TRBJ1-3; abundance: NA; len: 20; CDR3nt: TGTGCCAGCAGCCCTGGCGCTCCGGGACAGGCGCCCTTTCCTGGAAACACCATATATTTT; CDR3aa: CASSPGAPGQAPFPGNTIYF
v_gene: TRBV7-2; d_gene: NA; j_gene: TRBJ1-2; abundance: NA; len: 14; CDR3nt: TGTGCCAGCAGCGCTCCGGGACGGATCTATGGCTACACCTTC; CDR3aa: CASSAPGRIYGYTF
v_gene: TRBV5-1; d_gene: TRBD1; j_gene: TRBJ1-5; abundance: NA; len: 13; CDR3nt: TGCGCCAGCAGTACAGGGGATAATCAGCCCCAGCATTTT; CDR3aa: CASSTGDNQPQHF
v_gene: TRBV7-8; d_gene: NA; j_gene: TRBJ1-1; abundance: NA; len: 15; CDR3nt: TGTGCCAGCAGGCCCCGGGACGGCCCGAACACTGAAGCTTTCTTT; CDR3aa: CASRPRDGPNTEAFF
v_gene: TRBV7-9; d_gene: TRBD1; j_gene: TRBJ1-6; abundance: NA; len: 15; CDR3nt: TGTGCCAGCAGCACCGGGGACAGGGGACGAGGACCCCTCCACTTT; CDR3aa: CASSTGDRGRGPLHF
v_gene: TRBV11-2; d_gene: NA; j_gene: TRBJ2-5; abundance: NA; len: 12; CDR3nt: TGTGCCAGCAGCTTAGGAATGGAGACCCAGTACTTC; CDR3aa: CASSLGMETQYF
v_gene: TRBV7-2; d_gene: NA; j_gene: TRBJ2-3; abundance: NA; len: 15; CDR3nt: TGTGCCAGCAGCTTATCGTCGGGGACCACAGATACGCAGTATTTT; CDR3aa: CASSLSSGTTDTQYF
v_gene: TRBV7-2; d_gene: NA; j_gene: TRBJ2-1; abundance: NA; len: 14; CDR3nt: TGTGCCAGCAGCTTAGCGTATGCGGATAATGAGCAGTTCTTC; CDR3aa: CASSLAYADNEQFF
v_gene: TRBV2; d_gene: TRBD2; j_gene: TRBJ2-7; abundance: NA; len: 13; CDR3nt: TGTGCCAGCAGTCGGCTAGCGGGCTACGAGCAGTACTTC; CDR3aa: CASSRLAGYEQYF
v_gene: TRBV5-1; d_gene: TRBD1; j_gene: TRBJ2-7; abundance: few; len: 16; CDR3nt: TGCGCCAGCAGCAGAACGACAGGGACGAGTAGTTACGAGCAGTACTTC; CDR3aa: CASSRTTGTSSYEQYF
v_gene: TRBV7-9; d_gene: NA; j_gene: TRBJ1-2; abundance: NA; len: 14; CDR3nt: TGTGCCAGCAGCCACGACGGGGGGGCGAGAGGCTACACCTTC; CDR3aa: CASSHDGGARGYTF
v_gene: TRBV7-8; d_gene: NA; j_gene: TRBJ2-2; abundance: NA; len: 16; CDR3nt: TGTGCCAGCAGCTTAGTGGCGGGATTTTTACCCGGAGAGCTGTTTTTT; CDR3aa: CASSLVAGFLPGELFF
v_gene: TRBV6-6; d_gene: TRBD2; j_gene: TRBJ2-5; abundance: NA; len: 16; CDR3nt: TGTGCCAGCAGCCCTTATGGGACTAGCGCCGGGGAGACCCAGTACTTC; CDR3aa: CASSPYGTSAGETQYF
v_gene: TRBV11-2; d_gene: NA; j_gene: TRBJ2-7; abundance: NA; len: 13; CDR3nt: TGTGCCAGCAGCTTTTTCGCGGTACACGAGCAGTACTTC; CDR3aa: CASSFFAVHEQYF
v_gene: TRBV28; d_gene: TRBD1; j_gene: TRBJ1-1; abundance: NA; len: 14; CDR3nt: TGTGCCAGCAGTCTCCTATCGGGACAGGGCCCGTCCGGCTTT; CDR3aa: CASSLLSGQGPSGF
v_gene: TRBV10-3; d_gene: NA; j_gene: TRBJ2-7; abundance: NA; len: 12; CDR3nt: TGTGCCATCACGGACAGCTCCTACGAGCAGTACTTC; CDR3aa: CAITDSSYEQYF
v_gene: TRBV11-2; d_gene: TRBD1; j_gene: TRBJ2-7; abundance: NA; len: 16; CDR3nt: TGTGCCAGCCGCGGCGTAAGGCACAGGGGTTCCTACGAGCAGTACTTC; CDR3aa: CASRGVRHRGSYEQYF
v_gene: TRBV5-6; d_gene: NA; j_gene: TRBJ1-5; abundance: NA; len: 16; CDR3nt: TGTGCCAGCAGCCCCCGTCCAGTTTATAGCAATCAGCCCCAGCATTTT; CDR3aa: CASSPRPVYSNQPQHF
v_gene: TRBV5-8; d_gene: NA; j_gene: TRBJ2-7; abundance: NA; len: 15; CDR3nt: TGTGCCAGCAGCTTGGCCCGGGGCACCACCTACGAGCAGTACTTC; CDR3aa: CASSLARGTTYEQYF
v_gene: TRBV6-1; d_gene: NA; j_gene: TRBJ1-1; abundance: NA; len: 10; CDR3nt: TGTGCCAGCAGGCAAGTAGGTGCTTTCTTT; CDR3aa: CASRQVGAFF
v_gene: TRBV5-1; d_gene: NA; j_gene: TRBJ2-6; abundance: once; len: 16; CDR3nt: TGCGCCAGCAGCTTGGTGATAAACTCTGGGGCCAACGTCCTGACTTTC; CDR3aa: CASSLVINSGANVLTF
v_gene: TRBV6-5; d_gene: NA; j_gene: TRBJ1-2; abundance: NA; len: 15; CDR3nt: TGTGCCAGCAGTTACGCGGGACTCGGAGGGTATGGCTACACCTTC; CDR3aa: CASSYAGLGGYGYTF
v_gene: TRBV19; d_gene: NA; j_gene: TRBJ1-4; abundance: NA; len: 14; CDR3nt: TGTGCCAGTACTAGGGGCACGGCTAATGAAAAACTGTTTTTT; CDR3aa: CASTRGTANEKLFF
v_gene: TRBV7-2; d_gene: TRBD2; j_gene: TRBJ2-3; abundance: NA; len: 17; CDR3nt: TGTGCCAGCAGCCCTCGACTAGCGGGGCCCCCCCGAGATACGCAGTATTTT; CDR3aa: CASSPRLAGPPRDTQYF